The clone carrying this T cell receptor beta chain was detected only once. As yet, its antigen is unknown. Replicate PCRs run on sorted subsets employed 200 ng DNA, roughly 30,000 T cell genomes. Only in-frame clones appear in the TCRdb table, and some are missing; sequencing was by immunoSEQ multiplex PCR. The table records over a million clones, around 95% of them present only once. This sample stems from a study of shared clonotypes between healthy human individuals. Study-wide findings and caveats: Around 5.4% of naive CD4 clonotypes were common to four donors. Genetic and exposure-history diversity was limited by the small donor number.

Germline V lookup: CDR1 SGHAT, CDR2 FQNNGV. The CDR3 is made up of 17 amino acids. With 2 bases clipped from V and 4 bases from J, the junction kept 9 bases outside the gene matches. The sequence came from a man between 25 and 39 years old in good health. This chain uses TRBV11-2 with TRBJ2-1; 9 bases line up with TRBD2. The specimen sequenced was naive CD4+ T cells sorted from blood. Subset specified: CD45RA+ positively selected. The CDR3 DNA sequence: TGTGCCAGCAGCTTATGGGCTAGCGGGACTGAATACAATGAGCAGTTCTTC. Translating gives CASSLWASGTEYNEQFF.